Listed below are T cell receptor beta chains from one sample, sequenced in a study of regulatory T cells in long-lasting Graves disease. TCRdb fed the multiplex PCR reads into MiXCR, producing one record per CDR3 protein. The sample has 450,000 or so distinct CDR3 sequences, about 20% seen once. This specimen was peripheral blood mononuclear cells (PBMCs), taken when the disease was refractory, from a patient treated with antithyroid drugs. Every receptor here comes from a female donor with Graves disease. The CDR3 runs from the conserved cysteine through the conserved F or W. The D gene is left open where the match is weak. Part of the rows lack a size; the others show once, few, many or a class for expanded clones.

many | NA | 14 | TRBJ1-2 | TRBV12-3/TRBV12-4 | TGTGCCAGCACCCCATACGGTGCTGGGGGCGGCTACACCTTC | CASTPYGAGGGYTF
once | NA | 12 | TRBJ2-3 | TRBV7-2 | TGTGCCAGCAGCTCATTCGGAGATACGCAGTATTTT | CASSSFGDTQYF
NA | TRBD2 | 18 | TRBJ2-3 | TRBV28 | TGTGCCAGCAGTTCAATTAGCGGGAGCATCGAAGGCACAGATACGCAGTATTTT | CASSSISGSIEGTDTQYF
many | TRBD2 | 16 | TRBJ2-5 | TRBV28 | TGTGCCAGCAGTCCCCAGGGAGCGGGGGGACAAGAGACCCAGTACTTC | CASSPQGAGGQETQYF
NA | NA | 13 | TRBJ1-1 | TRBV7-3 | TGTGCCAGCAGCTCCCACGAGGCCACTGAAGCTTTCTTT | CASSSHEATEAFF
many | NA | 12 | TRBJ1-1 | TRBV29-1 | TGCAGCGTTGAGGGGAGGAACACTGAAGCTTTCTTT | CSVEGRNTEAFF
NA | TRBD1 | 16 | TRBJ2-7 | TRBV7-2 | TGTGCCAGCAGCTTAATGTGGGGGGACAGGCGGTACGAGCAGTACTTC | CASSLMWGDRRYEQYF
NA | NA | 14 | TRBJ2-1 | TRBV2 | TGTGCCAGCAGTGAAGGCCTTAGTGCCAATGAGCAGTTCTTC | CASSEGLSANEQFF
many | NA | 13 | TRBJ1-1 | TRBV6-1 | TGTGCCAGCTCGTGGTCGAGGCACACTGAAGCTTTCTTT | CASSWSRHTEAFF
many | NA | 15 | TRBJ2-7 | TRBV6-5 | TGTGCCAGCAGTTACTTTTTGCGGGTGGTCTCCGAGCAGTACTTC | CASSYFLRVVSEQYF
NA | NA | 13 | TRBJ1-1 | TRBV14 | TGTGCCAGCAGCCAAAACCCCAGAGTTGAAGCTTTCTTT | CASSQNPRVEAFF
many | NA | 15 | TRBJ2-2 | TRBV6-1 | TGTGCCAGCAAAAGCCGGTTCGCGAACACCGGGGAGCTGTTTTTT | CASKSRFANTGELFF
many | NA | 18 | TRBJ2-4 | TRBV7-8 | TGTGCCAGCAGCTTAGGGGCCCGGGACACTCTAGCCAAAAACATTCAGTACTTC | CASSLGARDTLAKNIQYF
NA | TRBD1 | 15 | TRBJ1-3 | TRBV20-1 | TGCGGAGGATCAGGACAGGGAGTAGATGGAAACACCATATATTTT | CGGSGQGVDGNTIYF
few | NA | 14 | TRBJ1-6 | TRBV25-1 | TGTGCCAGCAGCAGAGACACCGCCGGTTCACCCCTCCACTTT | CASSRDTAGSPLHF
few | NA | 14 | TRBJ1-1 | TRBV7-2 | TGTGCCAGCAGCTTTCTTGGGGCTGGCACTGAAGCTTTCTTT | CASSFLGAGTEAFF
few | NA | 15 | TRBJ2-7 | TRBV19 | TGTGCCAGTAGTATAGAAGGAGGCAGGACCTACGAGCAGTACTTC | CASSIEGGRTYEQYF
NA | NA | 14 | TRBJ2-7 | TRBV5-1 | TGCGCCAGCAGCCCTACTCGACAGAACTACGAGCAGTACTTC | CASSPTRQNYEQYF
many | TRBD2 | 15 | TRBJ2-7 | TRBV7-3 | TGTGCCAGCAGCTTACAGGCTAGCGGCACCTACGAGCAGTACTTC | CASSLQASGTYEQYF
NA | NA | 15 | TRBJ2-5 | TRBV5-4 | TGTGCCAGCAGCTTGGTGTCCTTAATAGGAGAGACCCAGTACTTC | CASSLVSLIGETQYF
few | NA | 13 | TRBJ1-1 | TRBV7-2 | TGTGCCAGCAGCTTGACAGAACGCACTGAAGCTTTCTTT | CASSLTERTEAFF
NA | TRBD1 | 16 | TRBJ2-2 | TRBV4-1 | TGCGCCAGCAGTCCTACAGGGGGCTGGGGAACCGGGGAGCTGTTTTTT | CASSPTGGWGTGELFF
NA | NA | 17 | TRBJ2-1 | TRBV19 | TGTGCCAGTTCGTCCCTGGTGCGGGGAAACTCCTACAATGAGCAGTTCTTC | CASSSLVRGNSYNEQFF
NA | NA | 15 | TRBJ2-7 | TRBV4-2 | TGTGCCAGCAGCCAAGATAGGGGCAGTACCTACGAGCAGTACTTC | CASSQDRGSTYEQYF
many | NA | 16 | TRBJ1-3 | TRBV28 | TGTGCCAGCAGTCTAGTCTTCGGAGGCCCTGGAAACACCATATATTTT | CASSLVFGGPGNTIYF
many | TRBD2 | 18 | TRBJ2-5 | TRBV6-1 | TGTGCCAGCAGAGAAGGAACTAGCGGGAGTTTGGGCCAAGAGACCCAGTACTTC | CASREGTSGSLGQETQYF
NA | NA | 15 | TRBJ1-2 | TRBV9 | TGTGCCAGCAGCCCCACTAGGGGCGCAGGAATCGGCTACACCTTC | CASSPTRGAGIGYTF
few | NA | 15 | TRBJ2-1 | TRBV28 | TGTGCCAGCACGAAAGACGGGCCCGTTTCCCATGAGCAGTTCTTC | CASTKDGPVSHEQFF
NA | NA | 14 | TRBJ2-7 | TRBV10-3 | TGTGCCATCAGGTCAGAACCTCGGGACTACGAGCAGTACTTC | CAIRSEPRDYEQYF
few | NA | 14 | TRBJ1-1 | TRBV7-9 | TGTGCCAGCAGGATGAGACCCCGAAACACTGAAGCTTTCTTT | CASRMRPRNTEAFF
NA | NA | 16 | TRBJ2-4 | TRBV24-1 | TGTGCCACCAGCCACAACTCAAGGGTAGTTGAAAACATTCAGTACTTC | CATSHNSRVVENIQYF
many | NA | 13 | TRBJ2-7 | TRBV9 | TGTGCCAGCAGCGTAAGTCTTAATTACGAGCAGTACTTC | CASSVSLNYEQYF
NA | NA | 14 | TRBJ1-1 | TRBV7-9 | TGTGCCAGCAGCTTAGTAGGGATGAACACTGAAGCTTTCTTT | CASSLVGMNTEAFF
NA | NA | 14 | TRBJ2-5 | TRBV7-2 | TGTGCCAGCACGCCATATCGACTTGGGGAGACCCAGTACTTC | CASTPYRLGETQYF
few | NA | 14 | TRBJ2-7 | TRBV20-1 | TGCAGTGCTAAATTCGGGGGCGGTGGCTACGAGCAGTACTTC | CSAKFGGGGYEQYF
many | NA | 16 | TRBJ1-5 | TRBV19 | TGTGCCACCCGTGGGGCGAGGATCACTGCCAATCAGCCCCAGCATTTT | CATRGARITANQPQHF
many | NA | 12 | TRBJ2-5 | TRBV29-1 | TGCAGCGTTGATTGGGGGGAAGAGACCCAGTACTTC | CSVDWGEETQYF
many | TRBD1 | 14 | TRBJ1-1 | TRBV12-3/TRBV12-4 | TGTGCCAGCAGTCGAGGACAGGTGAACACTGAAGCTTTCTTT | CASSRGQVNTEAFF
NA | TRBD1 | 14 | TRBJ2-5 | TRBV18 | TGTGCCAGCTCAGCGTCGGACAGGGGTGAGACCCAGTACTTC | CASSASDRGETQYF
NA | NA | 12 | TRBJ2-7 | TRBV28 | TGTGCCAGCAGCCCCAGGTCCTACGAGCAGCACTTC | CASSPRSYEQHF
NA | NA | 13 | TRBJ1-2 | TRBV29-1 | TGCAGCGTTGGGAGGCGGGGACCGCCAGACTACACCTTC | CSVGRRGPPDYTF
many | NA | 12 | TRBJ1-4 | TRBV12-3/TRBV12-4 | TGTGCCAGCACCTCCCCCGGGAGCGAACTGTTTTTT | CASTSPGSELFF
few | NA | 15 | TRBJ1-5 | TRBV19 | TGTGCCAGTAGTATAGAGGACAGTCTTCATCAGCCCCAGCATTTT | CASSIEDSLHQPQHF
few | NA | 14 | TRBJ1-5 | TRBV24-1 | TGTGCCACCAGTCCGGGGAGTGGTGAGCAGCCCCAGCATTTT | CATSPGSGEQPQHF
NA | TRBD2 | 15 | TRBJ2-3 | TRBV20-1 | TGCAGTGCTAGAGATGGGACTAGTGGCACAGATACGCAGTATTTT | CSARDGTSGTDTQYF
NA | NA | 13 | TRBJ1-1 | TRBV27 | TGTGCCAGCAGTTTATTGGATGGCAGGGAAGCTTTCTTT | CASSLLDGREAFF
few | NA | 14 | TRBJ2-2 | TRBV3-1 | TGTGCCAGCAGCCAAGTGAGTCTCACCGGGGAGCTGTTTTTT | CASSQVSLTGELFF
NA | NA | 14 | TRBJ2-1 | TRBV7-9 | TGTGCCAGCAGCTTAGAGCCTCTAGGGGCTGAGCAGTTCTTC | CASSLEPLGAEQFF
few | NA | 13 | TRBJ2-7 | TRBV5-1 | TGCGCCAGCAGCTTCTCCAGGGACCACGAGCAGTACTTC | CASSFSRDHEQYF
many | NA | 12 | TRBJ1-2 | TRBV7-2 | TGTGCCACCAAGCGGGGGAACTATGGCTACACCTTC | CATKRGNYGYTF
many | NA | 13 | TRBJ2-7 | TRBV24-1 | TGTGCCACCAGTGATGGGCCTACCTACGAGCAGTACTTC | CATSDGPTYEQYF
NA | TRBD1 | 19 | TRBJ1-1 | TRBV4-3 | TGCGCCAGCAGCCAAGATGGGGGACAGGTGGTTGGAGTAAACACTGAAGCTTTCTTT | CASSQDGGQVVGVNTEAFF
NA | NA | 15 | TRBJ2-1 | TRBV15 | TGTGCCACCAGCAGGCCCGGGACTCTCTACAATGAGCAGTTCTTC | CATSRPGTLYNEQFF
NA | NA | 12 | TRBJ1-6 | TRBV28 | TGTGCCAGCAGCCTCCGCGGATCACCCCTCCACTTT | CASSLRGSPLHF